This record covers a single T cell receptor beta chain. Its antigen remains unknown. This specimen belongs to a study of cytomegalovirus exposure and HLA in healthy donors. Study results and caveats: Accurate HLA-A and HLA-B prediction from TCR beta sequences was reported for most subjects.

Amplification used 60 Vbeta primers and 13 Jbeta primers. Sequenced by immunoSEQ multiplex PCR; TCRdb stores in-frame clones only, minus some. The sample lists around 180,000 clones, 84% seen once, with around 0.26% in the top ten. This TCR came from a boy between 10 and 17 years old in good health and CMV-seronegative. The sequenced sample consisted of PBMCs.

The CDR3 bases are TGTGCCAGCAGCTTGTATCGGGTCACCGGGGAGCTGTTTTTT. It encodes CASSLYRVTGELFF. The chain carries TRBV5-6 and TRBJ2-2; D call uncertain. V was shortened by 1 base and J by 4 bases, with 8 bases between the two germline ends. Looked up from germline, CDR1 is SGHDT and CDR2 is YYEEEE. The length of the CDR3 is 14 residues.